Detailed here is one T cell receptor (beta chain). Data came from immunoSEQ multiplex PCR; TCRdb stores just in-frame clones and leaves some out. Here the sample spans fewer than 70,000 clones, around 89% being singletons. The sample is drawn from a study of T cell changes during pregnancy in multiple sclerosis. The origin of this receptor is a female donor with multiple sclerosis, enrolled in a pregnancy study. The source was peripheral blood, collected in the first trimester of pregnancy.

CDR3 DNA sequence: TGTGCCAGCACCTTTGGGGGACAGGGTTTGGATGAGCAGTTCTTC. This gives the protein CASTFGGQGLDEQFF. The V and J genes are TRBV11-2 and TRBJ2-1; 9 nucleotides line up with TRBD1. CDR1 and CDR2 from the germline V gene are SGHAT and FQNNGV. The ends lost 7 bases at V and 8 bases at J; junction bases unmatched: 12. The CDR3 is made up of 15 amino acids.